This T cell receptor (beta chain) was retrieved from a study of CD8 T cells in Susac syndrome. Sequencing targeted TCR beta in blood CD8+ and CD4+ T cells. Negative isolation yielded CD8+ and CD4+ T cells; FACS enriched TEMRA cells. Random hexamers served to reverse transcribe roughly 0.45 to 1 ug RNA. The authors amplified TCR beta CDR3 across 54 Vbeta and 13 Jbeta using immunoSEQ multiplex PCR. Each CDR3 protein is one row after TCRdb ran MiXCR on the immunoSEQ multiplex PCR reads. The data show approximately 110,000 distinct CDR3 sequences, with just under 95% seen just once and over 0.065% held by the top ten. This CDR3 comprises 13 residues. V lost 4 bases and J 1 base, leaving 8 bases between the germline ends. The germline gives CDR1 SGHTA, CDR2 FQGNSA.

Sequencing was done on a sample of CD4+ T cells from PBMCs. The J gene is TRBJ2-7, the V gene TRBV7-2; D is perhaps TRBD1 (5 bases). This TCR came from a human donor in good health. The CDR3 here is CASSSGASYEQYF. The DNA of the CDR3 is TGTGCCAGCAGCTCTGGGGCTTCCTACGAGCAGTACTTC.